Given below is one T cell receptor (beta chain) in context. The antigen remains unidentified. The treatment here: 15 to 20 received Ad26.COV2.S at low or high dose, single or two shots; roughly five received placebo; per-sample allocation not given. Following the first vaccine or placebo injection, samples were taken on day 63. An adult donor aged 18-55 years was enrolled in Boston. The data belong to a study of Ad26.COV2.S vaccination and SARS-CoV-2 variants. V was trimmed by 2 bases and J by 5 bases, leaving 12 bases between them. The CDR3 has 14 amino acids. The germline CDR1 and CDR2 sequences are MGHRA and YSYEKL. The study's findings and limits: Spike-specific TCR breadth was greater in vaccine than placebo recipients.

Method: immunoSEQ multiplex PCR; TCRdb's copy keeps in-frame clones and lacks some. The sample has fewer than 400,000 clones; over 80% are singletons. The sequence derives from a person aged 18-60 years who received the Ad26.COV2.S COVID-19 vaccine or a placebo. Sequenced material: peripheral blood, taken in a trial of Ad26.COV2.S vaccine versus placebo. This sequence joins TRBV4-1 and TRBJ1-1; a weak D match, TRBD1 (5 bases). CDR3 protein: CASSQPTVGTEAFF. CDR3 nucleotide sequence: TGCGCCAGCAGCCAACCGACAGTAGGGACTGAAGCTTTCTTT.